This TCR beta chain was identified during a study of tumor-infiltrating lymphocytes in primary liver carcinoma (dated by TCRdb to the late 2010s). Describing the broader study: Surgical resection was performed in China between late 2015 and early 2016 on roughly 5 patients with histopathologically diagnosed primary liver carcinoma. Of the five patients, three men and two women aged 30 to 69 years, four had hepatocellular carcinoma and one had combined HCC and intrahepatic cholangiocarcinoma. Tumors of the five patients were stage T1-T3 N0M0 with maximum diameters of roughly 4.2 to 11 cm. Each sample produced about 3.5 to 7.13 million productive TCRbeta reads, and read depth showed no significant difference between tissue types. For each liver tumor, the study sampled five regions along with adjacent normal tissue and blood, and applied TCRbeta repertoire sequencing, expression microarrays and whole-exome sequencing. A total of 35 specimens from 5 patients underwent TCRbeta repertoire sequencing, comprising some 25 tumor regions, 5 adjacent noncancerous liver tissues and 5 peripheral blood samples. Technical replicate repertoires showed high reproducibility, with mean shared-clone rates roughly 0.88 and correlation coefficients above 0.95. Overall study outcomes, separate from this receptor: Since the samples were bulk and unsorted, there was no way to compare CD4+ and CD8+ T cell repertoires. Only the TCR beta chain was sequenced, which likely underestimates true repertoire diversity because unpaired alpha chains were not captured. Only a few patients were included in the study, and the authors note that the findings should be validated in a larger study. Repertoire overlap was found to be higher between tumor regions (mean roughly 35%) than between tumor-adjacent (about 17%) or tumor-blood (around 14%) pairs, consistent with antigen-driven expansion. The top 250 clones made up a significantly larger repertoire fraction in tumors than in blood (p = 0.039).

Germline trimming amounts to 5 bases on V and 1 base on J, with 14 as the count of junction bases outside the gene matches. The CDR3, cysteine through phenylalanine, is 18 amino acids long. The kept DNA is CDR3 alone, 54 bases in frame from the first base. The germline V gene encodes CDR1 MNHEY and CDR2 SVGAGI. This clonotype was recorded at least ten times. Its antigen is currently not known. Base qualities were left out, and no much larger clone turns up one base away. TRIzol reagent was used to extract blood RNA from unsorted whole blood, while the DNeasy Blood & Tissue kit provided the germline DNA. Patients had chronic HBV infection and were treatment-naive at sampling. Before surgery, roughly 4.2 milliliters of peripheral blood were drawn into K2EDTA tubes. TCRbeta-specific cDNA was reverse-transcribed from roughly 500 ng total RNA using a constant-region primer and ProtoScript II reverse transcriptase. TCRbeta libraries were built with three nested multiplex PCR rounds, a slightly modified ARM-PCR procedure. Multiplex TRBV1-TRBV30 forward primers and a Cbeta reverse primer were used in the first two PCR rounds, each of which was run for approximately 9 cycles. Sample barcodes and Illumina adapters were added in a final 25-cycle PCR using Deep VentR polymerase. Amplicons of 200-500 bp were gel-purified with a QIAquick gel extraction kit before sequencing. The TCRbeta amplicons were sequenced with 250-bp paired-end reads on an Illumina HiSeq 2500. As for the original processing: Reads were quality-trimmed with Trimmomatic v0.33, and paired reads were merged with FLASH v1.2.11 to recover full CDR3 sequences. MiGEC v1.2.1b assigned V, D and J germline segments to the rearranged TCRbeta sequences. Clonotype statistics and Shannon-Wiener diversity indices were calculated with VDJtools v1.0.0. To reduce sampling bias, subsequent analyses other than the diversity analysis used only the 250 most abundant clonotypes in each sample. In TCRdb, the public reads were trimmed at Q25 with fastp and aligned with MiXCR, with productive beta chains retained. CDR3 protein duplicates are merged, each entry listing the most common genes and DNA. TCRdb assigned the V and J calls; the authors' analysis was not used. The sample table records around 330,000 distinct CDR3 sequences; approximately 58% of these occur just once. Over 15% of the sample comes from the top ten.

The sequence joins TRBV6-5 to TRBJ2-7, with 10 junctional bases fitting TRBD1. The TCR sequence derives from a woman aged 25 to 39 with primary liver carcinoma and hepatitis B virus infection. Source material: peripheral blood. The CDR3 protein is CASSPLGTGVARSYEQYF. The nucleotide sequence is TGTGCCAGCAGTCCTCTCGGGACAGGGGTCGCACGATCCTACGAGCAGTACTTC.